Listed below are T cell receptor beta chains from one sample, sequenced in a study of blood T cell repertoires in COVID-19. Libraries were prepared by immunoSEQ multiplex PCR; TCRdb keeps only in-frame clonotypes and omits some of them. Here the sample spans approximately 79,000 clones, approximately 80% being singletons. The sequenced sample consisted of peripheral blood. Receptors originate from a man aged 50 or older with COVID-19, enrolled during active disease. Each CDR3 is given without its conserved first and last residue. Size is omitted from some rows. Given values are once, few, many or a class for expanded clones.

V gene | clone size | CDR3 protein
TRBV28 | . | ASSTGGRNYGYT
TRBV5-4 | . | ASSLDLAATDTQY
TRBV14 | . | ASSQRAGNGYNEQF
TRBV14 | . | ASSHRGGGTEAF
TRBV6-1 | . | ASSDRGEQY
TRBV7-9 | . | ASSLSGSANEQY
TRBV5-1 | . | ASSFYLAGASDEQF
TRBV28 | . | AIKQGGANYGYT
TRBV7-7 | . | ASSFGAGNEQF
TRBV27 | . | ASSSPTGWNEQF
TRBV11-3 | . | ASSSRGPGANVLT
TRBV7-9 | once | ASSLSGGEQY
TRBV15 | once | ATSSFGTGAETQY
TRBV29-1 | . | SVKTAHEQF
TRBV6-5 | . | ASSYVSGSINEQY
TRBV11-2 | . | ASSIGQEAF
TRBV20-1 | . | GGGSLGEQY
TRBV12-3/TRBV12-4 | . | ASSTQEGTEAF
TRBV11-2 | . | ASSFPPGGTYEQY
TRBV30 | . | AWIRVNTEAF
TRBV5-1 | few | ASSSTAGNYGYT
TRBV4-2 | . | ASSQEVQGYTEAF
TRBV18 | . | ASSRQGLYEQY
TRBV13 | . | ASSWASGRDTYEQY
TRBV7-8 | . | ASSPSERHSYNSPLH
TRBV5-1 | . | ASSLAAGKSEAF
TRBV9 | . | ASAGGTSVQETQY
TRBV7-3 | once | ASSLNSGTGPVHEQY
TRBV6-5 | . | ASSYGPTEGKLF
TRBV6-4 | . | ASRRDKGTEAF
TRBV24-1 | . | ATSDSTGVRQETQY
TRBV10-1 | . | ASSRSVLSYEQY
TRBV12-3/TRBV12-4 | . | ASRAYTNEKLF
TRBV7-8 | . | ASSLGGTIYNEQF
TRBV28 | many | ASSLHPGQGNTEAF
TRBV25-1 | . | ASSEFGDTGELF
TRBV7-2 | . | ASSLALTSGNEQF
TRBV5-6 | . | ASSLGARNYGYT
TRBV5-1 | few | ASSLVAGGPYEQY
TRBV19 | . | ASSQGQPREQY
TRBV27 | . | ASSYLAGAREQF
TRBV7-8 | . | ASSLGSTGKGYNEQF
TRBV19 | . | ASTNTGFNTGELF
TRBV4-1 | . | ASSTQGTEAF